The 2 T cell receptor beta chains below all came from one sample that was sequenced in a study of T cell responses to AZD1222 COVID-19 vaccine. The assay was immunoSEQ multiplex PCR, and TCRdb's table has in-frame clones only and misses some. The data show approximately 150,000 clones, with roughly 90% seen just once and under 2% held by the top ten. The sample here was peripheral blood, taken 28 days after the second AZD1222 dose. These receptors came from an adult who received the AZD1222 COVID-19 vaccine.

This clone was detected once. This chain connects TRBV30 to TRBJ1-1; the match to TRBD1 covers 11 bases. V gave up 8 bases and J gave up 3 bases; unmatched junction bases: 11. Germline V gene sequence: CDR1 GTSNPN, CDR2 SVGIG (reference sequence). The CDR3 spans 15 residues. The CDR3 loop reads CARIGTGGAYTEAFF. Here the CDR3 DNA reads TGTGCCCGAATAGGGACAGGGGGAGCGTACACTGAAGCTTTCTTT.

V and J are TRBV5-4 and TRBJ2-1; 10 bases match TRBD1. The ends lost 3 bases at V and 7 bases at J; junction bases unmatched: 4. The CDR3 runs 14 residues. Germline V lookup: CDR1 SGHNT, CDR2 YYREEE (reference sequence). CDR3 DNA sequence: TGTGCCAGCAGCTCCCGGGACAGGGGTAATGAGCAGTTCTTC. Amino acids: CASSSRDRGNEQFF. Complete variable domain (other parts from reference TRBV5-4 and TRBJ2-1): ETGVTQSPTHLIKTRGQQVTLRCSSQSGHNTVSWYQQALGQGPQFIFQYYREEENGRGNFPPRFSGLQFPNYSSELNVNALELDDSALYLCASSSRDRGNEQFFGPGTRLTVL.